This note documents a single T cell receptor (beta chain) sequence. Its antigen is not known. Germline trimming cut 4 bases from V and 3 bases from J; bases unmatched to any gene: 8. In germline, CDR1 is MDHEN, CDR2 SYDVKM. The CDR3 covers 16 residues. This record belongs to a study of shared clonotypes between healthy human individuals. Whole-study findings and limits: Sampling covered blood only; tissue repertoires likely differ. In several donors, about 5% of naive CD4 clonotypes appeared in common.

Clones were sequenced by immunoSEQ multiplex PCR, and TCRdb holds only the in-frame ones, with some missing. The sample records under 1,900,000 clones, approximately 98.5% being singletons. The study separated CD4+ cells into CD45RA+ naive and CD45RA-negative memory subsets. The TCR sequence derives from a man aged 25-45 years in good health. The sample was naive CD4+ T cells sorted from blood. Subset noted: CD45RA+ positively selected. The J gene is TRBJ2-2, the V gene TRBV28; 7 positions match TRBD2. CDR3 nucleotides: TGTGCCAGCAGTTCCACCGGGACTATCTACACCGGGGAGCTGTTTTTT. It translates to CASSSTGTIYTGELFF.